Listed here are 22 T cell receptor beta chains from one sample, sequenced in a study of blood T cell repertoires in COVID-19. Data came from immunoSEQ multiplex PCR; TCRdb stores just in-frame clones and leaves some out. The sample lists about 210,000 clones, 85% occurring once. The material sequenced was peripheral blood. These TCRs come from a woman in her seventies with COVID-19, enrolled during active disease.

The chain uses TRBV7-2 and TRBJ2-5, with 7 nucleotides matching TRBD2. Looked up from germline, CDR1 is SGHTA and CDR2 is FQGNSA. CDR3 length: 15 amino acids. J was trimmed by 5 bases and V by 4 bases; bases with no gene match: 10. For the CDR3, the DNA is TGTGCCAGCAGCTCGAGCGGGATACGCGGGGAGACCCAGTACTTC. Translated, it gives CASSSSGIRGETQYF.

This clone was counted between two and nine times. CDR3 DNA: TGTGCCAGCAGTTATACAGGGAACCAGCCCCAGCATTTT. This codes for CASSYTGNQPQHF. The chain recombines TRBV27 with TRBJ1-5; tentative D call: TRBD1 (6 bases). Trimming took 4 bases from V and 7 from J, leaving 11 bases between them. This CDR3 is built from 13 residues. Germline-derived CDR1 and CDR2 are MNHEY and SMNVEV (reference sequence).

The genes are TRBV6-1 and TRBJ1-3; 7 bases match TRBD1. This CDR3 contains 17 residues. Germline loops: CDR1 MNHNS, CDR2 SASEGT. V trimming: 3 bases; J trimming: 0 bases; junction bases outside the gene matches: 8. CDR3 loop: CASSDGPGQYSGNTIYF. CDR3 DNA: TGTGCCAGCAGTGACGGGCCGGGACAGTACTCTGGAAACACCATATATTTT.

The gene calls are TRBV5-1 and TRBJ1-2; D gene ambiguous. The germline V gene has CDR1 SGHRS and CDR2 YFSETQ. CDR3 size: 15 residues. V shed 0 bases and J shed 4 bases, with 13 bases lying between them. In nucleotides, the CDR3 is TGCGCCAGCAGCTTGGACACCAGTCGGGGCTATGGCTACACCTTC. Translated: CASSLDTSRGYGYTF.

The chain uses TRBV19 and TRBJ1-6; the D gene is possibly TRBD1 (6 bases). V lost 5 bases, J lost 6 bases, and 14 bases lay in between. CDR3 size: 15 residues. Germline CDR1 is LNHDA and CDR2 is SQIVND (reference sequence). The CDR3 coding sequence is TGTGCCAGTAGTTTCTCGACAGGAGTTAATTCACCCCTCCACTTT. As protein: CASSFSTGVNSPLHF.

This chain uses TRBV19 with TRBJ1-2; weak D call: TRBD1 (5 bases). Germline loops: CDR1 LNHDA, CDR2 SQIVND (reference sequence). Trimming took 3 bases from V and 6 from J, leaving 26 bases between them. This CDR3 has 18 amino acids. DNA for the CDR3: TGTGCCAGTAGTATGGGGGTCCCGGGGACTTCCCCTGGGAATGGCTACACCTTC. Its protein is CASSMGVPGTSPGNGYTF.

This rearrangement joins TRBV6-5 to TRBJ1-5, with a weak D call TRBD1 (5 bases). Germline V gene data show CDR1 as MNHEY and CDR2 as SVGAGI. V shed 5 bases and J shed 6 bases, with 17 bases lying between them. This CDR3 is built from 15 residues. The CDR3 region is CASSSGGKGSQPQHF. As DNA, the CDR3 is TGTGCCAGCAGTAGCGGGGGTAAAGGCAGTCAGCCCCAGCATTTT.

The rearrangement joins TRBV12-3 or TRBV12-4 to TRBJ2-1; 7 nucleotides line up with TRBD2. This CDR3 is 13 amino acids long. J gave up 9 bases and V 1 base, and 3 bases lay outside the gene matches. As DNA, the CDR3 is TGTGCCAGCAGTTTAGAACGGGAGGCTGAGCAGTTCTTC. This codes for CASSLEREAEQFF.

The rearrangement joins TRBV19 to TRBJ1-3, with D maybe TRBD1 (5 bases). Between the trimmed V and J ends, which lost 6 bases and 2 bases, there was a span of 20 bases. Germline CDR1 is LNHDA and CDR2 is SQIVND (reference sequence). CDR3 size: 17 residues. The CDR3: CASSRIGGDGTGNTIYF. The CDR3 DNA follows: TGTGCCAGTAGCCGAATTGGGGGGGACGGAACTGGAAACACCATATATTTT.

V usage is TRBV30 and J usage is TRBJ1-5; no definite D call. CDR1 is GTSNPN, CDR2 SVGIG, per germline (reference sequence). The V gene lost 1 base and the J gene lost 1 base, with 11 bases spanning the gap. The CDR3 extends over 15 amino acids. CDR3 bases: TGTGCCTGGAGTGGAGGGATAAACAGCAATCAGCCCCAGCATTTT. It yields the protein CAWSGGINSNQPQHF. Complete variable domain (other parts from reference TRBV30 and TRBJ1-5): SQTIHQWPATLVQPVGSPLSLECTVEGTSNPNLYWYRQAAGRGLQLLFYSVGIGQISSEVPQNLSASRPQDRQFILSSKKLLLSDSGFYLCAWSGGINSNQPQHFGDGTRLSIL.

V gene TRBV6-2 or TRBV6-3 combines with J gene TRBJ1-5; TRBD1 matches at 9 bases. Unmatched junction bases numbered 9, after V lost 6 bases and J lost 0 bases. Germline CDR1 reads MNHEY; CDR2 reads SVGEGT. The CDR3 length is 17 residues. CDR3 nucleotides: TGTGCCAGCAGCCCAGACTGGACAGGGGATAGCAATCAGCCCCAGCATTTT. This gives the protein CASSPDWTGDSNQPQHF.

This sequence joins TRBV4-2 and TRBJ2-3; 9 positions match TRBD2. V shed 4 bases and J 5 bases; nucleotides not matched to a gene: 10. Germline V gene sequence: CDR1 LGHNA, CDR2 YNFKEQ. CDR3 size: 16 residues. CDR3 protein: CASSPPWAGGQDTQYF. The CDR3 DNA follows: TGTGCCAGCAGCCCCCCCTGGGCGGGGGGGCAAGATACGCAGTATTTT.

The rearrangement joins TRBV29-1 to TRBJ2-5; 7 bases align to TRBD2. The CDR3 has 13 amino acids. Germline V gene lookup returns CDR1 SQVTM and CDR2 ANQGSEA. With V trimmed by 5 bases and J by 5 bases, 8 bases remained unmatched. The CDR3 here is CSVKASGPETQYF. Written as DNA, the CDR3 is TGCAGCGTTAAGGCTAGCGGCCCTGAGACCCAGTACTTC.

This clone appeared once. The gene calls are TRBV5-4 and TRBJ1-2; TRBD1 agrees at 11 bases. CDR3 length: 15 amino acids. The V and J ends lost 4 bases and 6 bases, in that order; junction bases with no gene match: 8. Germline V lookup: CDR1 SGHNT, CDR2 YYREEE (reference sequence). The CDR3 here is CASSRGQGAEDGYTF. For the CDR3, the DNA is TGTGCCAGCAGCAGAGGACAGGGGGCCGAAGATGGCTACACCTTC.

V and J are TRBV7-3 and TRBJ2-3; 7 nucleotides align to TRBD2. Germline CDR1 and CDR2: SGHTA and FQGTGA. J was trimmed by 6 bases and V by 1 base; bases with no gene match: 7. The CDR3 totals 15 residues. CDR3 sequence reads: CASSLRAGVGDTQYF. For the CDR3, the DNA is TGTGCCAGCAGCTTAAGGGCGGGAGTGGGTGATACGCAGTATTTT.

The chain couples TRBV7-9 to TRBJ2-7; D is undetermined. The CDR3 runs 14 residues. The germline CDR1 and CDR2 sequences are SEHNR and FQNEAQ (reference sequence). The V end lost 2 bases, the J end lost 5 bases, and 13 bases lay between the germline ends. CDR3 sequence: CASSLSGFTNEQYF. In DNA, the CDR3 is TGTGCCAGCAGCTTATCCGGGTTTACGAACGAGCAGTACTTC.

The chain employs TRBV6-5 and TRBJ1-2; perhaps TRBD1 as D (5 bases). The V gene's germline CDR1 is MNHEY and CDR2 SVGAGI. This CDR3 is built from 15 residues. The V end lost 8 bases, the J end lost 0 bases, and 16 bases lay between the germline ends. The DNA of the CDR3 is TGTGCCAGCCCAATCGACAGTTCCTCTAACTATGGCTACACCTTC. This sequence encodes CASPIDSSSNYGYTF.

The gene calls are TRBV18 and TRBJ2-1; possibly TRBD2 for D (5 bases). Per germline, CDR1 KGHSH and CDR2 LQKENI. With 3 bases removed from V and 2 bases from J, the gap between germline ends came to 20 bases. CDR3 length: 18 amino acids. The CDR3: CASSPSGPGPLAYNEQFF. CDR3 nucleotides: TGTGCCAGCTCACCCAGCGGCCCCGGTCCCTTAGCCTACAATGAGCAGTTCTTC.

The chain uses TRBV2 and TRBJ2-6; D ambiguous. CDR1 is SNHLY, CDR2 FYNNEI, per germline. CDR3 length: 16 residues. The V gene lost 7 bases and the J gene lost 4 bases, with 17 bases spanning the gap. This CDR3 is CASIPRGPVGANVLTF. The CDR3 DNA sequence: TGTGCCAGCATTCCACGTGGCCCCGTGGGGGCCAACGTCCTGACTTTC.

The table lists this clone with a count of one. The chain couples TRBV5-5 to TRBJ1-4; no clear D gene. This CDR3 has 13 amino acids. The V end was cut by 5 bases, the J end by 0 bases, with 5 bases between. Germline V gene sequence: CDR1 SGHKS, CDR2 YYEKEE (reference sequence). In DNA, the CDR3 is TGTGCCAGCAGTCGTACAACTAATGAAAAACTGTTTTTT. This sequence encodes CASSRTTNEKLFF.

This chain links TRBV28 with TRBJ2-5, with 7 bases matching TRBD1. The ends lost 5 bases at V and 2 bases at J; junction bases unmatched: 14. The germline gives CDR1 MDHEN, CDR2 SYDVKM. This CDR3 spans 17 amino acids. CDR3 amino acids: CASSVVYGTEVQETQYF. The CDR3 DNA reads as TGTGCCAGCAGTGTGGTATACGGGACAGAAGTTCAAGAGACCCAGTACTTC.

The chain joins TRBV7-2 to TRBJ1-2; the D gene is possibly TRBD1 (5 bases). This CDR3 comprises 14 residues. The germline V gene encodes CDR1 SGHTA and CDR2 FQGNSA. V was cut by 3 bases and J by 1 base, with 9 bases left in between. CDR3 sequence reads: CASSFSTVNYGYTF. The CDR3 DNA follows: TGTGCCAGCAGCTTCTCGACAGTTAACTATGGCTACACCTTC.